This TCR beta chain was profiled in a study of cytomegalovirus exposure and HLA in healthy donors. Study background: Some 200 million T cells yielded roughly 100 million unique TCR beta sequences, as an earlier analysis found.

Amplification used 60 Vbeta primers and 13 Jbeta primers. Clones were sequenced by immunoSEQ multiplex PCR, and TCRdb holds only the in-frame ones, with some missing. The repertoire holds 180,000 or so clones, with 60% to 85% as singletons. Points from the study as a whole: Apart from CMV serostatus, no immune exposure information was available. Some TCR beta chains (around 180 of them) were listed as cytomegalovirus-associated. Clonal expansion was found to be greater in HLA-associated TCR beta chains than in equally common others in a later analysis.

About this clone: Its antigen remains unknown.

CDR1 WSHSY and CDR2 SAAADI come from the germline V gene. The CDR3 loop spans 15 amino acids. V was clipped by 6 bases and J by 4 bases; unmatched bases: 6. Material for sequencing was PBMCs. The chain has TRBV10-2 and TRBJ2-2; 9 positions agree with TRBD2. The receptor was derived from a male donor in good health and CMV-seronegative. The CDR3 bases are TGCGCCAGCAGGCGCGGGGGGGCGGGCACCGGGGAGCTGTTTTTT. As protein: CASRRGGAGTGELFF.